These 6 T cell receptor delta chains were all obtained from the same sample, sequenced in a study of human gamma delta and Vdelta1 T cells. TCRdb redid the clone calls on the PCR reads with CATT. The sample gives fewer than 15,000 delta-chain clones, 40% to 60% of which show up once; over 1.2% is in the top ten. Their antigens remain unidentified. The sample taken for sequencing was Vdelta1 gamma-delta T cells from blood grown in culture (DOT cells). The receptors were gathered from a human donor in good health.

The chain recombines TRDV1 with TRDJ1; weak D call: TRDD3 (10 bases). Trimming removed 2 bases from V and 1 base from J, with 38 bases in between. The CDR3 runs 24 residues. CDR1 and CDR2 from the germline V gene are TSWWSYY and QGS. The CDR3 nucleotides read TGTGCTCTTGGGGAATTCGTCTCCCTCCTTCCTACGGGGGATACGTTGGGAGGCACCGATAAACTCATCTTT. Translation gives CALGEFVSLLPTGDTLGGTDKLIF.

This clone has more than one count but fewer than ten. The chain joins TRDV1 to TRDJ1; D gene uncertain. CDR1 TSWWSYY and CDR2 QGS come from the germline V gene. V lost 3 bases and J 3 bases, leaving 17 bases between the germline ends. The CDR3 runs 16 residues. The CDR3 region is CALGEVRSGFADKLIF. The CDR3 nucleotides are TGTGCTCTTGGGGAGGTAAGGTCGGGGTTCGCCGATAAACTCATCTTT.

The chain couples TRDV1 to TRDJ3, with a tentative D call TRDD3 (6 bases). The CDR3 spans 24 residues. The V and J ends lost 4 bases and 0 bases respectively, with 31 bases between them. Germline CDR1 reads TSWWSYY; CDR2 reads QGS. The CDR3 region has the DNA TGTGCTCTTGGGGTGGGGGGGCATCAGGTCCTCGGCCTGGGAACCTCCTGGGACACCCGACAGATGTTTTTC. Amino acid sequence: CALGVGGHQVLGLGTSWDTRQMFF.

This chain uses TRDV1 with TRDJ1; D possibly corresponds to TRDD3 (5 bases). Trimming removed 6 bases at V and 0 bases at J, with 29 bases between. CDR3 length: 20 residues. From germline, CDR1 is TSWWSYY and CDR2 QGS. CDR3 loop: CALGSKWVGYSPGYTDKLIF. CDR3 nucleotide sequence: TGTGCTCTTGGTTCCAAATGGGTCGGTTACTCTCCTGGGTACACCGATAAACTCATCTTT.

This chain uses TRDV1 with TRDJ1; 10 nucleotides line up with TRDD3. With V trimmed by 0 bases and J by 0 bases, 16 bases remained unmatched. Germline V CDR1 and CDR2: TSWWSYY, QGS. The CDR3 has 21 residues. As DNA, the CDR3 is TGTGCTCTTGGGGAACTTTACCCCCAGGGGGGGATACGCGCGTACACCGATAAACTCATCTTT. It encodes CALGELYPQGGIRAYTDKLIF.

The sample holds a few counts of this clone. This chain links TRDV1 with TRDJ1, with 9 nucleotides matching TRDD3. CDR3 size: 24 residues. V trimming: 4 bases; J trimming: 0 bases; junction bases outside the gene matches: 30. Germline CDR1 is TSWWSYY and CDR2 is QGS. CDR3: CALGVLPTSSTVLGETKNTDKLIF. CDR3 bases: TGTGCTCTTGGGGTCCTCCCTACTTCCTCCACGGTACTGGGGGAAACTAAAAACACCGATAAACTCATCTTT.